One sample yielded the 9 T cell receptor beta chains listed below, sequenced in a study of spatial heterogeneity in lung cancer. Study-level findings and limits: In tumors, expanded intratumoral alpha and beta TCR counts tracked mutation counts.

Each CDR3 protein is one row after TCRdb ran MiXCR on the 5' RACE reads. The table has approximately 2,300 distinct CDR3 sequences, 19% seen once. Their antigens are not known. Noted time point: sample taken at primary tumor resection. This specimen was lung tumor tissue, taken at surgery. The receptors originated from a male donor with early-stage non-small cell lung cancer.

This clonotype was seen only a few times. This chain connects TRBV10-3 to TRBJ2-1; D may be TRBD1 (5 bases). The length of the CDR3 is 14 residues. The germline gives CDR1 ENHRY, CDR2 SYGVKD. V was clipped by 2 bases and J by 7 bases, with 12 bases between them. Here the CDR3 reads CAISEGPAGNEQFF. The CDR3 DNA sequence: TGTGCCATCAGTGAGGGTCCCGCAGGGAATGAGCAGTTCTTC.

Relative to its sample, this clonotype is medium-sized. V usage is TRBV5-4 and J usage is TRBJ2-2, with D hard to call. Trimming removed 1 base from V and 1 base from J, with 17 bases in between. The length of the CDR3 is 18 residues. Germline V CDR1 and CDR2: SGHNT, YYREEE (reference sequence). Written as DNA, the CDR3 is TGTGCCAGCAGCTTGAATTGGTGGGGATCTAGGAACACCGGGGAGCTGTTTTTT. It specifies CASSLNWWGSRNTGELFF.

This clonotype has a handful of counts. The V gene is TRBV28, the J gene TRBJ1-2; D not resolved. The CDR3 is 12 amino acids. Germline V CDR1 and CDR2: MDHEN, SYDVKM. V dropped 8 bases and J dropped 2 bases, with 9 bases sitting between them. DNA of the CDR3: TGTGCCAGCGGCAGACGGAACTATGGCTACACCTTC. Translation gives CASGRRNYGYTF.

This clonotype is deemed medium-sized. The V call is TRBV5-6, the J call TRBJ2-3, with no clear D. The CDR3 sequence is 13 residues long. CDR1 is SGHDT, CDR2 YYEEEE, per germline. Trimming removed 1 base at V and 1 base at J, with 4 bases between. The CDR3 DNA sequence: TGTGCCAGCAGCTTGCTTCGCACAGATACGCAGTATTTT. Translation gives CASSLLRTDTQYF.

CDR3 nucleotide sequence: TGTGCCAGCGGGGCGCAGCCGAGCTCCTATAATTCACCCCTCCACTTT. Its translation: CASGAQPSSYNSPLHF. V gene TRBV5-5 combines with J gene TRBJ1-6; D might be TRBD1 (5 bases). Per the germline V gene, CDR1 is SGHKS and CDR2 is YYEKEE (reference sequence). The CDR3 loop spans 16 amino acids. V was pared by 7 bases and J by 0 bases, with 14 bases between.

The chain is built from TRBV14 and TRBJ2-5; no definite D call. V dropped 6 bases and J dropped 5 bases, with 13 bases sitting between them. Germline CDR1 reads SGHDN; CDR2 reads FVKESK. This CDR3 contains 13 residues. DNA for the CDR3: TGTGCCAGCAGTCCGGCCGGGTGGGAGACCCAGTACTTC. This sequence encodes CASSPAGWETQYF.

The rearrangement uses TRBV12-3 or TRBV12-4 and TRBJ1-4, with D tentatively TRBD1 (5 bases). V lost 9 bases, J lost 4 bases, and 12 bases lay in between. The CDR3 consists of 13 residues. The CDR3 nucleotides are TGTGCCAGTTTTGACAGTCGTAATGAAAAACTGTTTTTT. Residues: CASFDSRNEKLFF.

The chain uses TRBV7-8 and TRBJ1-1; D gene unclear. Trimming took 2 bases from V and 3 from J, leaving 7 bases between them. Germline V gene sequence: CDR1 SGHVS, CDR2 FQNEAQ. The CDR3 contains 13 residues. In DNA, the CDR3 is TGTGCCAGCAGCTTAACTATGGACACTGAAGCTTTCTTT. It codes for CASSLTMDTEAFF.

This clonotype ranks as medium-sized. This chain joins TRBV12-3 or TRBV12-4 and TRBJ2-5; D uncertain. V lost 3 bases and J 2 bases, leaving 10 bases between the germline ends. This CDR3 is built from 14 residues. The CDR3 sequence is CASSFGSQQETQYF. The CDR3 DNA reads TGTGCCAGCAGTTTCGGCTCGCAGCAAGAGACCCAGTACTTC.